The following is a TCR beta chain sequence with its context. Libraries were prepared by immunoSEQ multiplex PCR; TCRdb keeps only in-frame clonotypes and omits some of them. The sample comprises under 500,000 clones, roughly 90% of which are singletons, and approximately 4.5% rests with the top ten. The entry originates in a study of blood T cell repertoires in COVID-19. The J segment lost 10 bases and the V segment lost 4 bases, leaving 6 bases of the junction unmatched. The CDR3 contains 12 residues. Germline assignment: CDR1 SGHTA and CDR2 FQGTGA. The source is a woman aged 25 to 39 with acute or convalescent COVID-19. The sequenced sample consisted of peripheral blood. The chain has TRBV7-3 and TRBJ2-5; 7 bases agree with TRBD2. DNA of the CDR3: TGTGCCAGCAGCTCCATGGGAGGGAGCCAGTACTTC. Translation: CASSSMGGSQYF.